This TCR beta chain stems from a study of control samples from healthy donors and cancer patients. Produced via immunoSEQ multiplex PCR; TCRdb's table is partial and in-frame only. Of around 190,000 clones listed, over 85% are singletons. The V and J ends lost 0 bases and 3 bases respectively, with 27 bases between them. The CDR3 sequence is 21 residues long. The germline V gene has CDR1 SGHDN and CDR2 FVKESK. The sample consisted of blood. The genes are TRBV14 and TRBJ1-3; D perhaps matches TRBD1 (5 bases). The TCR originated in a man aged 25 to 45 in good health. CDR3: CASSQDWGPTGGLWDGNTIYF. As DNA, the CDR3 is TGTGCCAGCAGCCAAGATTGGGGCCCTACAGGCGGACTCTGGGATGGAAACACCATATATTTT.